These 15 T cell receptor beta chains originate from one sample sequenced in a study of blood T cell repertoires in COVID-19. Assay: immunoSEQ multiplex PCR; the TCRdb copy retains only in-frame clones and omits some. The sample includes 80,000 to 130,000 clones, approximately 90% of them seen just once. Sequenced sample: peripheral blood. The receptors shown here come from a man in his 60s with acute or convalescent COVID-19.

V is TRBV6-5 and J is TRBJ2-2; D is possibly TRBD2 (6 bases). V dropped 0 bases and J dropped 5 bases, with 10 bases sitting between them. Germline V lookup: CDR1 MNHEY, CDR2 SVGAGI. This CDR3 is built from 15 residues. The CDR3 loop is CASSYSRAGTGELFF. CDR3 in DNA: TGTGCCAGCAGTTACTCGAGGGCGGGGACCGGGGAGCTGTTTTTT.

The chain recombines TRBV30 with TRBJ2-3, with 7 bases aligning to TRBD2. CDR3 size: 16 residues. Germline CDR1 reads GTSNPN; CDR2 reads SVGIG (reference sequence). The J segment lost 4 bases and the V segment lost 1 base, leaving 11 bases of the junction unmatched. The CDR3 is CAWSGGGSHRPDTQYF. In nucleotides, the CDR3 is TGTGCCTGGAGTGGAGGCGGGAGTCATCGGCCAGATACGCAGTATTTT.

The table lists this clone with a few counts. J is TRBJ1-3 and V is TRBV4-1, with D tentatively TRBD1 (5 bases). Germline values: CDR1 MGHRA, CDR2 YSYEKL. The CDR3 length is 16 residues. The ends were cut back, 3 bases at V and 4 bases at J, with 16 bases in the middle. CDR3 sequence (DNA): TGCGCCAGCAGCCAGGAAGGGGCGTTAGGCGGAAACACCATATATTTT. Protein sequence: CASSQEGALGGNTIYF.

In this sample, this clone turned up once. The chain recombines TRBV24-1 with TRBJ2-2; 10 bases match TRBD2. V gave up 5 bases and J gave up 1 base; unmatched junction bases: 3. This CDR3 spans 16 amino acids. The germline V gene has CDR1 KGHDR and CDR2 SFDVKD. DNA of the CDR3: TGTGCCACCAGTGGCCGACTAGCGGGGAACACCGGGGAGCTGTTTTTT. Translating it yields CATSGRLAGNTGELFF.

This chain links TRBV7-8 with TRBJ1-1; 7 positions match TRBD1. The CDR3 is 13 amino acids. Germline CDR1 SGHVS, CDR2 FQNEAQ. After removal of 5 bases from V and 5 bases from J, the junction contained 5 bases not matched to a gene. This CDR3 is CASSPQGETEAFF. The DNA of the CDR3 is TGTGCCAGCAGCCCCCAGGGGGAAACTGAAGCTTTCTTT.

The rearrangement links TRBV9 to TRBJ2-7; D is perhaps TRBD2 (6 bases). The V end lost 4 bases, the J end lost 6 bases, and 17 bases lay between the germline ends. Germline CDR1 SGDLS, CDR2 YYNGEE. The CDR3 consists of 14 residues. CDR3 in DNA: TGTGCCAGCAGCCCGAGTGGCGGGGCTGCCGAGCAGTACTTC. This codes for CASSPSGGAAEQYF.

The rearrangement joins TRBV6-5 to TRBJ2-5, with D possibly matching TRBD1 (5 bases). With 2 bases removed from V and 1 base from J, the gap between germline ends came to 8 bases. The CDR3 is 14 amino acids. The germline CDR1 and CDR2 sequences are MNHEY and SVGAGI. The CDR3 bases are TGTGCCAGCAGTTACCAAGGGGCCCAAGAGACCCAGTACTTC. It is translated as CASSYQGAQETQYF.

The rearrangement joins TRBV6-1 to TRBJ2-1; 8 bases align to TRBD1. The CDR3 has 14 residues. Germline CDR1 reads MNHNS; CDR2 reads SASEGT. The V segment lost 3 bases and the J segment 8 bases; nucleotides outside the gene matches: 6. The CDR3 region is CASSEAGGNDEQFF. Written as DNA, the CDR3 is TGTGCCAGCAGTGAGGCAGGGGGCAACGATGAGCAGTTCTTC.

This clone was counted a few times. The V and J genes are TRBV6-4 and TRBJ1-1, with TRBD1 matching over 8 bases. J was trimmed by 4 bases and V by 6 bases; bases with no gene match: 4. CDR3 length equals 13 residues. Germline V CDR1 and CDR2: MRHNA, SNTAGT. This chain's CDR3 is CASSQGAGTEAFF. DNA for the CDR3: TGTGCCAGCAGCCAGGGGGCAGGCACTGAAGCTTTCTTT.

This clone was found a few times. CDR3 sequence reads: CASSQDRPSNSPLHF. CDR3 in DNA: TGTGCCAGCAGCCAGGACAGGCCCTCTAATTCACCCCTCCACTTT. The rearrangement uses TRBV5-5 and TRBJ1-6; 7 bases line up with TRBD1. The junction had 7 bases not matched to a gene; V was cut back by 4 bases and J by 6 bases. CDR1 SGHKS and CDR2 YYEKEE come from the germline V gene (reference sequence). CDR3 length: 15 residues.

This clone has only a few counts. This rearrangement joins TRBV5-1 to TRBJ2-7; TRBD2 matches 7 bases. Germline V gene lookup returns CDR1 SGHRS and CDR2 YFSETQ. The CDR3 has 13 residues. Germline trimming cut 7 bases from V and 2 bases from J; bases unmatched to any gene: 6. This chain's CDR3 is CASREDRAYEQYF. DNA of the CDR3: TGCGCCAGCCGGGAGGACCGAGCCTACGAGCAGTACTTC.

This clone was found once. The CDR3 sequence: CASSFDRGNTEAFF. Written as DNA, the CDR3 is TGTGCCAGCAGTTTCGACAGGGGAAACACTGAAGCTTTCTTT. This chain uses TRBV6-5 with TRBJ1-1; 8 positions agree with TRBD1. V gave up 4 bases and J gave up 2 bases; unmatched junction bases: 3. Germline V gives CDR1 MNHEY, CDR2 SVGAGI. The CDR3 loop spans 14 amino acids.

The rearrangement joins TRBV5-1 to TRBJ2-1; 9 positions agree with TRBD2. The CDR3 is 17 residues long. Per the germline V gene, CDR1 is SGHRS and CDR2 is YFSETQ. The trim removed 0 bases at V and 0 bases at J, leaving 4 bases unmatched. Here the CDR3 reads CASSLGGTSSSYNEQFF. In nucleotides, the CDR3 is TGCGCCAGCAGCTTGGGGGGGACTAGCAGCTCCTACAATGAGCAGTTCTTC.

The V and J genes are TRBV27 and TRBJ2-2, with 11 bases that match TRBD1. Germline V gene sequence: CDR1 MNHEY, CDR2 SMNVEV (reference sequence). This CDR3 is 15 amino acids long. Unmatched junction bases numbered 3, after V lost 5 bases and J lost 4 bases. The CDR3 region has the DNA TGTGCCAGCAGTCTCGGGACAGGGGGCACCGGGGAGCTGTTTTTT. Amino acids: CASSLGTGGTGELFF.

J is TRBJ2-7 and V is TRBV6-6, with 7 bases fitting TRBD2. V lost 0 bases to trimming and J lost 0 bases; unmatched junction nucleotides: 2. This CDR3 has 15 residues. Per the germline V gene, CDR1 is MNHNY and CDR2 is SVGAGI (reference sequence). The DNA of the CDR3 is TGTGCCAGCAGTTACTCAACGGGAGGCTCCTACGAGCAGTACTTC. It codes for CASSYSTGGSYEQYF.